This record covers a single T cell receptor (beta chain). Antigen unknown. V lost 5 bases and J 7 bases, leaving 15 bases between the germline ends. Germline V CDR1 and CDR2: MNHEY, SMNVEV (reference sequence). The CDR3 length is 13 residues. The sample is drawn from a study of OX40 agonist ivuxolimab in advanced cancers. Points from the study as a whole: At 0.1 to 3.0 mg/kg, CD4+ and CD8+ blood T cells expanded clonally by week 6. Low clonal expansion, among the lowest seen, marked partial responders at 0.1-3.0 mg/kg. Fewer expanded clones were found on average in CD4+ than in CD8+ T cells. Low normalized T-cell clonal expansion was also seen in some nonresponders.

Only in-frame clones appear in the TCRdb table, and some are missing; sequencing was by immunoSEQ multiplex PCR. The data contain 70,000 or so clones, around 87% of them singletons. Material: CD4+ or CD8+ T cells sorted from blood, obtained in a trial of the OX40 agonist ivuxolimab. The chain carries TRBV27 and TRBJ2-7; D may be TRBD1 (6 bases). The TCR was taken from an adult with an advanced solid tumor such as melanoma, head and neck, liver or kidney cancer. CDR3: CASSLGTQGEQYF. CDR3 nucleotides: TGTGCCAGCAGTCTCGGAACACAGGGTGAGCAGTACTTC.